These T cell receptor beta chains were read from a single sample in a study of regulatory T cells in long-lasting Graves disease. Each CDR3 protein gets one entry after TCRdb re-called the multiplex PCR reads with MiXCR. Of 400,000 to 500,000 distinct CDR3 sequences in the sample, approximately 21% were seen once. The sample here was peripheral blood mononuclear cells (PBMCs), taken when the disease was refractory, from a patient treated with antithyroid drugs. The source of these receptors is a female donor with Graves disease. Each CDR3 is given with its conserved first and last residue. The D gene is left open where the match is weak. Not every row has a clone size; where given, it reads once, few, many or a size class.

d_call	clone_size	v_call	j_call	cdr3_nt	cdr3_aa
.	many	TRBV28	TRBJ1-1	TGTGCCAGCACCCGCTTAGCGAACACTGAAGCTTTCTTT	CASTRLANTEAFF
.	many	TRBV28	TRBJ1-5	TGTGCCAGCAGTTCCGGGCAGGGTGGTAGTCAGCCCCAGCATTTT	CASSSGQGGSQPQHF
.	few	TRBV19	TRBJ1-4	TGTGCCAGTAGCCCCAGCCGATGGGTACTTGGGGAAAAACTGTTTTTT	CASSPSRWVLGEKLFF
.	few	TRBV19	TRBJ1-4	TGTGCCAGTAGTTCCCCCGTCGGGGGCCTCCAAGATGAAAAACTGTTTTTT	CASSSPVGGLQDEKLFF
.	.	TRBV7-9	TRBJ2-7	TGTGCCAGCAGCTTCGGACCGCGGGAGCAGTACTTC	CASSFGPREQYF
TRBD2	few	TRBV6-1	TRBJ2-5	TGTGCCAGCAGCGGACTAGCGGGGGGGGGGGAGACCCAGTACTTC	CASSGLAGGGETQYF
.	.	TRBV20-1	TRBJ2-1	TGCAGTGCCCCGGGACTCAACAATGAGCAGTTCTTC	CSAPGLNNEQFF
.	many	TRBV2	TRBJ1-2	TGTGCCAGCAGTTCAGAAAACTATGGCTACACCTTC	CASSSENYGYTF
.	many	TRBV30	TRBJ2-7	TGTGCCTGGAGTGTGGGTGGGGTCGCCTACGAGCAGTACTTC	CAWSVGGVAYEQYF
.	few	TRBV7-2	TRBJ1-6	TGTGCCAGCAGCTTAGCATCTTGGCAGACAAATAATTCACCCCTCCACTTT	CASSLASWQTNNSPLHF
.	.	TRBV7-2	TRBJ1-6	TGTGCCAGCAGCTTAAAGATCGGGGATTCACCCCTCCACTTT	CASSLKIGDSPLHF
TRBD1	.	TRBV7-9	TRBJ2-7	TGTGCCAGCAGAGGGACAGGGGGCGAAAACGAGCAGTACTTC	CASRGTGGENEQYF
TRBD2	.	TRBV5-1	TRBJ2-5	TGCGCCAGCCATGGCAACCCGGGACTAGCGGGACGCGAGACCCAGTACTTC	CASHGNPGLAGRETQYF
.	.	TRBV30	TRBJ2-2	TGTGCCTGGAGTGAAAACACCGGGGAGCTGTTTTTT	CAWSENTGELFF
TRBD1	.	TRBV5-8	TRBJ2-5	TGTGCCAGCAGCCCATCCAACAGGGGGCTGGCAAGAAGGACCCAGTACTTC	CASSPSNRGLARRTQYF
.	.	TRBV5-5	TRBJ1-5	TGTGCCAGCAGCTGGGTGTCGGGGGGCAATCAGCCCCAGCATTTT	CASSWVSGGNQPQHF
TRBD2	.	TRBV6-1	TRBJ2-7	TGTGCCAGCAGGGGACTAGCGGGATCCTACAAGCAGTACTTC	CASRGLAGSYKQYF
.	.	TRBV7-8	TRBJ2-1	TGTGCCAGCAGCCCGGGGGCGGGGAGCTCCTACAATGAGCAGTTCTTC	CASSPGAGSSYNEQFF
.	few	TRBV5-1	TRBJ1-1	TGCGCCAGCAGCCGGGGCACCTTGGGCACTGAAGCTTTCTTT	CASSRGTLGTEAFF
TRBD1	.	TRBV19	TRBJ1-1	TGTGCCAGTAGTACCGACAGGGGACTCGACACTGAAGCTTTCTTT	CASSTDRGLDTEAFF
.	.	TRBV5-1	TRBJ2-5	TGCGCCAGCAGCCCAGACACAGAAGAGACCCAGTACTTC	CASSPDTEETQYF
.	few	TRBV5-1	TRBJ1-2	TGCGCCAGCAGCTTGGGAACTAACTATGACTACACCTTC	CASSLGTNYDYTF
TRBD2	.	TRBV10-2	TRBJ2-5	TGCGCCAGCAGGGAAGGACTAGCCACGGAGACCCAGTACTTC	CASREGLATETQYF
.	.	TRBV7-9	TRBJ1-6	TGTGCCAGCAGCGGGCGGACAGCGGATTTGGCCCTCCACTTT	CASSGRTADLALHF
.	.	TRBV30	TRBJ2-7	TGTGCCTGGAGCCCGAAGGGTCCCTACGAGCAGTACTTC	CAWSPKGPYEQYF
.	many	TRBV7-2	TRBJ1-4	TGTGCCAGCAGCTTAAGGACAGTGGATGAAAAACTGTTTTTT	CASSLRTVDEKLFF
.	.	TRBV7-9	TRBJ2-2	TGTGCCAGCAGCGAGGGGGTTACCGGGGAGCTGTTTTTT	CASSEGVTGELFF
TRBD1	few	TRBV4-3	TRBJ2-7	TGCGCCAGCAGCGACGCCGGGACAGGGCCCCACGAGCAGTACTTC	CASSDAGTGPHEQYF
TRBD1	once	TRBV30	TRBJ1-5	TGTGCCTGGAGAGAGACAGGGGGGGGTCAGCCCCAGCATTTT	CAWRETGGGQPQHF
TRBD2	many	TRBV12-3/TRBV12-4	TRBJ2-6	TGTGCCAGCAGTTTGGGGGGAGGGGATTCCTCTGGGGCCAACGTCCTGACTTTC	CASSLGGGDSSGANVLTF
.	.	TRBV5-6	TRBJ2-7	TGTGCCAGCAGCTTGGGTCTGGCTAGCGCTGGCTACGAGCAGTACTTC	CASSLGLASAGYEQYF
TRBD2	.	TRBV7-6	TRBJ2-3	TGTGCCAGCAGTCTTAGCGGGGAACCAGATACGCAGTATTTT	CASSLSGEPDTQYF
TRBD1	many	TRBV12-3/TRBV12-4	TRBJ2-7	TGTGCCAGCAGTGGGACAGTACGCTCCTACGAGCAGTACTTC	CASSGTVRSYEQYF
.	many	TRBV6-5	TRBJ1-2	TGTGCCAGCAGTTACTCAGGGAGTTATGGCTACACCTTC	CASSYSGSYGYTF
.	many	TRBV12-3/TRBV12-4	TRBJ2-5	TGTGCCAGCAGCCCGGATGCCGGGGAGACCCAGTACTTC	CASSPDAGETQYF
.	many	TRBV12-3/TRBV12-4	TRBJ1-2	TGTGCCAGCAGTTTACGGACGGACACGGAGGGGACCTTC	CASSLRTDTEGTF
.	few	TRBV19	TRBJ2-7	TGTGCCAGTAGTATGGTGGGAATTAGCTCCTACGAGCAGTACTTC	CASSMVGISSYEQYF
.	many	TRBV3-1	TRBJ1-5	TGTGCCAGCAGTAACGGCAATCAGCCCCAGCATTTT	CASSNGNQPQHF
.	many	TRBV24-1	TRBJ1-1	TGTGCCACCAGTGATTCTGGACAGCCCACTGAAGCTTTCTTT	CATSDSGQPTEAFF
.	few	TRBV6-1	TRBJ1-1	TGTGCCAGCAGTAGGGAGTACCTGAACACTGAAGCTTTCTTT	CASSREYLNTEAFF
.	.	TRBV7-3	TRBJ2-3	TGTGCCAGCAGCTCCCAAAACCCTAGGGATACGCAGTATTTT	CASSSQNPRDTQYF
TRBD1	many	TRBV2	TRBJ1-1	TGTGCCAGACGGACAGGGCGTAGAACTGAAGCTTTCTTT	CARRTGRRTEAFF
TRBD1	.	TRBV7-9	TRBJ2-7	TGTGCCAGCAGCTCCCAGGGACAGTCTTCCTACGAGCAGTACTTC	CASSSQGQSSYEQYF
.	many	TRBV28	TRBJ2-5	TGTGCCAGCAGAACCCCCCTTGGGAGCCAGTACTTC	CASRTPLGSQYF
.	.	TRBV7-9	TRBJ2-3	TGTGCCAGCAGCTTAGTTCGGGAGTTGGCAGATACGCAGTATTTT	CASSLVRELADTQYF
.	few	TRBV20-1	TRBJ2-7	TGCAGTGCTACGGGACCCAGCTCCTACGAGCAGTACTTC	CSATGPSSYEQYF
.	.	TRBV4-1	TRBJ1-6	TGCGCCAGCAGCCAAGCTGCCAGCAGCTCCTATAATTCACCCCTCCACTTT	CASSQAASSSYNSPLHF
.	few	TRBV7-9	TRBJ2-7	TGTGCCGGCTCCCTGGACAGCGCCTACGAGCAGTACTTC	CAGSLDSAYEQYF
.	.	TRBV5-1	TRBJ2-7	TGCGCCAGCAGCTTGTCCGGGGACGGCTCCTACGAGCAGTACTTC	CASSLSGDGSYEQYF
TRBD2	once	TRBV4-3	TRBJ2-5	TGCGCCAGCAGCCCCTCGGTGGTACTAGCGGGAGGAAGGGTGGAGACCCAGTACTTC	CASSPSVVLAGGRVETQYF
.	many	TRBV12-3/TRBV12-4	TRBJ1-5	TGTGCCAGCAGTTCGACCGGGGGGAGTCAGCCCCAGCATTTT	CASSSTGGSQPQHF
.	many	TRBV20-1	TRBJ2-5	TGCAGTGCTGATGGGCTAGGGTTGCAAGAAGAGACCCAGTACTTC	CSADGLGLQEETQYF
TRBD2	many	TRBV6-1	TRBJ2-7	TGTGCCAGCAGTCGGACTAGCGGGAGCAACGAGCAGTACTTC	CASSRTSGSNEQYF
.	many	TRBV6-1	TRBJ1-6	TGTGCCAGCAGAAAGATAAATAATTCACCCCTCCACTTT	CASRKINNSPLHF
.	.	TRBV27	TRBJ2-7	TGTGCCAGCAGCCCGTTTTCCAACAGGCTATACGAGCAGTACTTC	CASSPFSNRLYEQYF
TRBD1	many	TRBV28	TRBJ1-4	TGTGCCAGCAGTTTGGGTGGGACAGCAGGAGAAAAACTGTTTTTT	CASSLGGTAGEKLFF